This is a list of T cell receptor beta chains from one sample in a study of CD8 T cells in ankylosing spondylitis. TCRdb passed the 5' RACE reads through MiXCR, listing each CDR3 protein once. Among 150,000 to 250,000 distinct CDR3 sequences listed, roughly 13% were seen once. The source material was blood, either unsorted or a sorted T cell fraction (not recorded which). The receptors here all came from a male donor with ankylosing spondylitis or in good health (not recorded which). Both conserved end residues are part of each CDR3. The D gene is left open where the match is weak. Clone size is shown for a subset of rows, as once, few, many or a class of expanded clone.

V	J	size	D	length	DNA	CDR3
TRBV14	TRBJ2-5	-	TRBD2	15	TGTGCCAGCAGCCAAACGCTAGCGGCCCAAGAGACCCAGTACTTC	CASSQTLAAQETQYF
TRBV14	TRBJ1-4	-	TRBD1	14	TGTGCCAGCTCAGGGACAGGGGGCCGAGAAAAACTGTTTTTT	CASSGTGGREKLFF
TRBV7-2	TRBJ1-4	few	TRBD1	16	TGTGCCAGCAGACCTGGGACAGTCGCAACTAATGAAAAACTGTTTTTT	CASRPGTVATNEKLFF
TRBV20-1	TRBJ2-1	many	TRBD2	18	TGTAGTGCTAGAGATGAGGCTAGCGGGAGGTCCGTCTACAATGAGCAGTTCTTC	CSARDEASGRSVYNEQFF
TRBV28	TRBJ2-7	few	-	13	TGTGCCAGCAGACCCCGGGGTTCCTACGAGCAGTACTTC	CASRPRGSYEQYF
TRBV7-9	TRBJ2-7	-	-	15	TGTGCCAGCAGCTCTGGATGGACCGAGTCCTACGAGCAGTACTTC	CASSSGWTESYEQYF
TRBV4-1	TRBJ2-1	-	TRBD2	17	TGCGCCAGCAGGCCGGGACTAGCGGGAGGGGGATACAATGAGCAGTTCTTC	CASRPGLAGGGYNEQFF
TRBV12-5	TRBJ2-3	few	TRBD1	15	TGTGCTAGCAAGCCTGGACAGGCTAGCACAGATACGCAGTATTTT	CASKPGQASTDTQYF
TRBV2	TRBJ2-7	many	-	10	TGTGCCAGCAGAGGGCTCGAGCAGTACTTC	CASRGLEQYF
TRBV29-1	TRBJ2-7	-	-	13	TGCAGCGTTGTCTCGGGGGCAGGTCGGGAGCAGTACTTC	CSVVSGAGREQYF
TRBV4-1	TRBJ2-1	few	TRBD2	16	TGCGCCAGCAGCCAAGTTTTGGCTAGCGGTTACAATGAGCAGTTCTTC	CASSQVLASGYNEQFF
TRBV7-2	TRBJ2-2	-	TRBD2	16	TGTGCCAGCAGCCCCACGGGGGGGCCTTACACCGGGGAGCTGTTTTTT	CASSPTGGPYTGELFF
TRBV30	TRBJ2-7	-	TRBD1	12	TGTGCCTGGAGTCCAGGGGGCTACGAGCAGTACTTC	CAWSPGGYEQYF
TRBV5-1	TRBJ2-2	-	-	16	TGCGCCAGCAGCTTGGCCGGACCGAGGAACACCGGGGAGCTGTTTTTT	CASSLAGPRNTGELFF
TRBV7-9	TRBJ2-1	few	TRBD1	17	TGTGCCAGCAGCTTAGAAGGGGGCCGCCGAGCCTACAATGAGCAGTTCTTC	CASSLEGGRRAYNEQFF
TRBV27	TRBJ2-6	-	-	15	TGTGCCAGCAGTGGTCGGTTCTCTGGGGCCAACGTCCTGACTTTC	CASSGRFSGANVLTF
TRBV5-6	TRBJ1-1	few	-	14	TGTGCCAGCAGCGCCGGGACACTTAACACTGAAGCTTTCTTT	CASSAGTLNTEAFF
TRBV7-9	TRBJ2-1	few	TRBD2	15	TGTGCCAGCAGCTTGATAGCGGGAGCTCGAAATGAGCAGTTCTTC	CASSLIAGARNEQFF
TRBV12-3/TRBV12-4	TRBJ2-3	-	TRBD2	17	TGTGCCAGCAGCTCGGGACTAGCGGGAGTACGTACAGATACGCAGTATTTT	CASSSGLAGVRTDTQYF
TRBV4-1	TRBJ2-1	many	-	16	TGCGCCAGCAGCCAAGTGGGGGGATTCTCCTACAATGAGCAGTTCTTC	CASSQVGGFSYNEQFF